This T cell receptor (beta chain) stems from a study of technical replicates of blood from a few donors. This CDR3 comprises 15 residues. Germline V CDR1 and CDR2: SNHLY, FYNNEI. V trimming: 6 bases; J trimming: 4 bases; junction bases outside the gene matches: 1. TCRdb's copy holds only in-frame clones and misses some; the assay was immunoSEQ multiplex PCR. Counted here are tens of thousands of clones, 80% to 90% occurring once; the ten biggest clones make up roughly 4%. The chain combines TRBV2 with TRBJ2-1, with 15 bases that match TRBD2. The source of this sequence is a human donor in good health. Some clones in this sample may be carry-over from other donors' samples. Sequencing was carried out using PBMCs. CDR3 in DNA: TGTGCCAGCAGCGGGACTAGCGGGAGGTACAATGAGCAGTTCTTC. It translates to CASSGTSGRYNEQFF.